These T cell receptor beta chains were read from a single sample in a study of tumor-infiltrating lymphocytes in oesophageal squamous cell carcinoma. TCRdb re-analysed the PCR reads in MiXCR, keeping a single row per CDR3 protein. The table has about 21,000 distinct CDR3 sequences, approximately 38% seen once. Sequencing input: esophageal tumor tissue. All receptors come from a male donor with esophageal squamous cell carcinoma. Each CDR3 is given with its conserved first and last residue. A D gene is named only where the DNA matches it firmly. Rows may omit the clone size; those that give it use once, few, many or a size class.

d_gene	abundance	v_gene	j_gene	CDR3aa	CDR3nt
TRBD1	medium-sized	TRBV7-9	TRBJ1-2	CASSLLGQGFRYTF	TGTGCCAGCAGCTTATTGGGACAGGGGTTCCGCTACACCTTC
TRBD2	-	TRBV28	TRBJ2-1	CATLAGVSYNEQFF	TGTGCCACCCTAGCGGGAGTCTCCTACAATGAGCAGTTCTTC
-	-	TRBV7-6	TRBJ2-1	CASSPSGSVYNEQFF	TGTGCCAGCAGCCCCTCGGGGTCTGTGTACAATGAGCAGTTCTTC
-	few	TRBV9	TRBJ2-7	CASSASGTPTYEQYF	TGTGCCAGCAGCGCTTCCGGGACTCCCACCTACGAGCAGTACTTC
TRBD1	once	TRBV10-3	TRBJ2-6	CAISVGTEAFGANVLTF	TGTGCCATCAGTGTAGGGACAGAGGCATTTGGGGCCAACGTCCTGACTTTC
-	many	TRBV5-5	TRBJ2-5	CASSLGPTLGEQETQYF	TGTGCCAGCAGCTTGGGCCCAACACTAGGGGAGCAAGAGACCCAGTACTTC
TRBD2	-	TRBV4-2	TRBJ2-1	CASSQNSGGADDNEQFF	TGTGCCAGCAGCCAAAATAGCGGGGGGGCGGATGACAATGAGCAGTTCTTC
-	-	TRBV7-9	TRBJ2-1	CASSPSGTGNEQFF	TGTGCCAGCAGCCCATCCGGGACGGGCAATGAGCAGTTCTTC
-	few	TRBV7-6	TRBJ2-5	CASSSGSGRETQYF	TGTGCCAGCAGCTCGGGGTCGGGACGTGAGACCCAGTACTTC
-	many	TRBV6-6	TRBJ2-7	CASSYDDGSGYEQYF	TGTGCCAGCAGTTACGATGACGGGAGCGGCTACGAGCAGTACTTC
-	many	TRBV7-6	TRBJ2-7	CASSFQYSYEQYF	TGTGCCAGCAGCTTTCAGTACTCCTACGAGCAGTACTTC
-	-	TRBV7-4	TRBJ1-1	CASSPARMNTEAFF	TGTGCCAGCAGCCCCGCCCGGATGAACACTGAAGCTTTCTTT
-	many	TRBV7-2	TRBJ1-5	CASSLDVRRGAQPQHF	TGTGCCAGCAGCTTAGATGTTCGTCGGGGAGCCCAGCCCCAGCATTTT
-	-	TRBV7-2	TRBJ2-7	CASSLGASVGTVNYEQYF	TGTGCCAGCAGCTTAGGGGCGTCGGTGGGTACCGTAAACTACGAGCAGTACTTC
TRBD2	many	TRBV18	TRBJ2-3	CASSGLAGASDTQYF	TGTGCCAGCTCAGGACTAGCGGGAGCCTCAGATACGCAGTATTTT
-	few	TRBV6-9	TRBJ2-1	CASRTTGEQFF	TGTGCCAGCAGGACCACAGGGGAGCAGTTCTTC
-	-	TRBV11-2	TRBJ1-1	CASSSDNLNTEAFF	TGTGCCAGCAGCTCGGACAACCTGAACACTGAAGCTTTCTTT
TRBD1	few	TRBV6-1	TRBJ2-1	CASSEPGQGAYNEQFF	TGTGCCAGCAGCGAACCCGGACAGGGGGCCTACAATGAGCAGTTCTTC
TRBD2	-	TRBV11-2	TRBJ2-5	CASSRSGTSAETQYF	TGTGCCAGCAGCCGATCCGGGACTAGCGCCGAGACCCAGTACTTC
-	many	TRBV11-3	TRBJ2-1	CASSFLLDEQFF	TGTGCCAGCAGCTTTCTCCTAGATGAGCAGTTCTTC
-	-	TRBV7-3	TRBJ2-5	CARMSKTSREIQYF	TGTGCCCGAATGAGCAAGACGAGTAGGGAGATCCAGTACTTC